One sample yielded the 15 T cell receptor beta chains listed below, sequenced in a study of T cells in Graves' hyperthyroidism and ophthalmopathy. From RNA transcripts, TCR beta CDR3 regions were amplified. The TCR CDR3 was amplified in a first-round RT-PCR using the HTBI primer set. MiXCR, run by TCRdb on the multiplex PCR reads, gives a single entry per CDR3 protein. The sample lists around 540,000 distinct CDR3 sequences; 46% were seen once. The sequenced material came from peripheral blood or thyroid tissue (not recorded which). These receptors all stem from a woman under 30 with Graves' hyperthyroidism.

The chain carries TRBV2 and TRBJ2-7, with TRBD2 identical over 7 bases. This CDR3 comprises 15 residues. Per the germline V gene, CDR1 is SNHLY and CDR2 is FYNNEI. V trimming: 5 bases; J trimming: 2 bases; junction bases outside the gene matches: 9. CDR3: CASSYFWDYTYEQYF. Written as DNA, the CDR3 is TGTGCCAGCAGTTACTTCTGGGACTACACCTACGAGCAGTACTTC. The full variable domain, completed using reference TRBV2 and TRBJ2-7, is EPEVTQTPSHQVTQMGQEVILRCVPISNHLYFYWYRQILGQKVEFLVSFYNNEISEKSEIFDDQFSVERPDGSNFTLKIRSTKLEDSAMYFCASSYFWDYTYEQYFGPGTRLTVT.

Of note for this clonotype: At one end, the junction sequence differs from germline, possibly due to a read error. The V gene is TRBV7-2, the J gene TRBJ1-2, with unresolved D. The CDR3 has 14 residues. Per the germline V gene, CDR1 is SGHTA and CDR2 is FQGNSA. The DNA for the CDR3 is TGCGCCAGCAGCCAACCCCGGGATGTCTATGGCTACACCTTC. It codes for CASSQPRDVYGYTF.

This clonotype was seen ten or more times. The chain joins TRBV7-9 to TRBJ1-1; D gene uncertain. From germline, CDR1 is SEHNR and CDR2 FQNEAQ (reference sequence). This CDR3 region has 13 residues. V lost 2 bases and J lost 1, with 5 bases in between. The CDR3 sequence is CASSLMGNTEAFF. The CDR3 DNA reads TGTGCCAGCAGCTTAATGGGGAACACTGAAGCTTTCTTT.

This clonotype was found many times. V is TRBV7-9 and J is TRBJ1-1; weak D call: TRBD1 (6 bases). The germline V gene has CDR1 SEHNR and CDR2 FQNEAQ (reference sequence). This CDR3 spans 11 amino acids. V was trimmed by 2 bases and J by 8 bases, leaving 6 bases between them. The CDR3 nucleotides read TGTGCCAGCAGCTTACAGGGGGAAGCTTTCTTT. It encodes CASSLQGEAFF.

In its sample, this clonotype was seen many times. The CDR3 sequence: CATSDFSETQYF. In DNA, the CDR3 is TGTGCCACCAGTGATTTTTCAGAGACCCAGTACTTC. The J gene is TRBJ2-5, the V gene TRBV24-1; unclear D gene. CDR1 and CDR2 (germline): KGHDR, SFDVKD. The CDR3 extends over 12 amino acids. Trimming pared 1 base from V and 4 bases from J, leaving 3 bases between.

Turning to this clonotype: The junction departs from germline at one end; a sequencing error may be responsible. The chain couples TRBV7-2 to TRBJ1-6; D remains ambiguous. The CDR3 consists of 18 residues. Germline loops: CDR1 SGHTA, CDR2 FQGNSA. The CDR3 loop reads CAGSLHSGSEKRNSPLHF. CDR3 nucleotides: TGTGCCGGCAGCTTGCACAGCGGGAGTGAAAAACGCAATTCACCCCTCCACTTT.

J is TRBJ2-7 and V is TRBV5-1, with a tentative D call TRBD2 (6 bases). V was shortened by 2 bases and J by 3 bases, with 12 bases between the two germline ends. The CDR3 consists of 14 residues. Per germline, CDR1 SGHRS and CDR2 YFSETQ. CDR3 nucleotides: TGCGCCAGCAGCTTTCGACCGGGGGACTACGAGCAGTACTTC. It encodes CASSFRPGDYEQYF.

This chain connects TRBV5-1 to TRBJ1-4, with TRBD1 as a possible D gene (5 bases). This CDR3 spans 14 amino acids. With 1 base removed from V and 7 bases from J, the gap between germline ends came to 11 bases. Germline CDR1 reads SGHRS; CDR2 reads YFSETQ. The CDR3 sequence: CASSLRGVREKLFF. In nucleotides, the CDR3 is TGCGCCAGCAGCTTGAGGGGCGTACGTGAAAAACTGTTTTTT.

This clonotype has a handful of counts. V and J are TRBV9 and TRBJ2-5; D gene unclear. From germline, CDR1 is SGDLS and CDR2 YYNGEE. CDR3 length: 14 residues. The germline V and J ends were trimmed by 0 bases and 1 base, with 7 bases remaining between them. This CDR3 reads CASSVGRLQETQYF. In DNA, the CDR3 is TGTGCCAGCAGCGTAGGGCGTCTCCAAGAGACCCAGTACTTC.

As concerns this clonotype: At one boundary the junction diverges from the germline segment, which might be a read error. The chain carries TRBV7-4 and TRBJ2-7, with 12 bases lining up with TRBD2. Germline V gives CDR1 SGHVT, CDR2 SQSDAQ. The CDR3 sequence is 14 residues long. This CDR3 reads CASSLAGGRDEQYF. The CDR3 bases are TGTGCCAGCAGCCTAGCGGGAGGGCGGGACGAGCAGTACTTC.

This clonotype came up many times. This sequence joins TRBV29-1 and TRBJ1-5; perhaps TRBD1 as D (6 bases). This CDR3 has 13 amino acids. V lost 4 bases to trimming and J lost 6 bases, with 13 bases between them. Germline CDR1 SQVTM, CDR2 ANQGSEA. The CDR3: CSVALGGRQPQHF. In nucleotides, the CDR3 is TGCAGCGTTGCATTGGGGGGGCGTCAGCCCCAGCATTTT.

On this clonotype itself: Germline is not matched at one junction end, which may reflect a read error. The V call is TRBV14, the J call TRBJ2-1, with a weak D call TRBD2 (6 bases). Germline assignment: CDR1 SGHDN and CDR2 FVKESK. This CDR3 is 14 amino acids long. CDR3 loop: CATSRVGSYNEQFF. The CDR3 nucleotides read TGTGCCACCAGCCGAGTCGGGAGTTACAATGAGCAGTTCTTC.

The rearrangement joins TRBV7-2 to TRBJ2-7; D is possibly TRBD2 (6 bases). V was clipped by 5 bases and J by 1 base, with 15 bases between them. The CDR3 consists of 15 residues. The germline V gene has CDR1 SGHTA and CDR2 FQGNSA. In DNA form, the CDR3 reads TGTGCCAGCAGCCAGGGACTCTCCTCTTCCTACGAGCAGTACTTC. This translates into CASSQGLSSSYEQYF.

This chain uses TRBV6-2 or TRBV6-3 with TRBJ1-1; 7 bases are shared with TRBD1. The CDR3 sequence is 13 residues long. V lost 7 bases and J lost 4; bases outside the gene matches: 6. Germline V gene sequence: CDR1 MNHEY, CDR2 SVGEGT. The CDR3, as DNA: TGTGCCAGCAAGCTACAGGGGCTCACTGAAGCTTTCTTT. Translation gives CASKLQGLTEAFF.

Note on this clonotype: A much larger clone differs from this one at a single base, so this may be a read error. This sequence joins TRBV20-1 and TRBJ1-4; perhaps TRBD1 as D (5 bases). Germline CDR1 DFQATT, CDR2 SNEGSKA (reference sequence). CDR3 size: 13 residues. CDR3 loop: CSASWGTGERLFF. The CDR3 DNA sequence: TGCAGTGCTAGCTGGGGTACAGGTGAAAGACTGTTTTTT.